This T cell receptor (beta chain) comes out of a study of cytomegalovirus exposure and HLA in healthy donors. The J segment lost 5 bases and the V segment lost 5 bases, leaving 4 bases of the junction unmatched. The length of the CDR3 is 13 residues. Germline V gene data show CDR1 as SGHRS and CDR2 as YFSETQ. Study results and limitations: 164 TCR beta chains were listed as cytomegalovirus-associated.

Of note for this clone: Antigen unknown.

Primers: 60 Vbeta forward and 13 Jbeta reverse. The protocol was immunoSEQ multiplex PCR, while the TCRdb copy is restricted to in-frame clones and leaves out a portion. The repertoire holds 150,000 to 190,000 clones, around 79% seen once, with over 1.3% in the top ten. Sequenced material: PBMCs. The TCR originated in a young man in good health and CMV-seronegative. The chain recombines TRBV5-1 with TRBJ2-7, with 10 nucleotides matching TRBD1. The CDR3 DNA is TGCGCCAGCAGGCCCGGGACAGGGGACGAGCAGTACTTC. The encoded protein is CASRPGTGDEQYF.